The 22 T cell receptor beta chains below were found in one sample sequenced in a study of T-cell reconstitution after alpha-beta-depleted transplantation in children. As it was prepared, the TCRbeta library received unique molecular identifiers. TCRdb fed the PCR reads into MiXCR, producing one record per CDR3 protein. This sample has under 250,000 distinct CDR3 sequences, with around 25% found just once. The source material was PBMCs, mostly from graft donor cells, sampled 360 days after TCRalphabeta/CD19-depleted stem cell transplant. Every receptor here comes from a female patient aged 2-10 years who had a stem cell transplant for congenital amegakaryocytic thrombocytopenia, so the T cells may come from the graft donor.

The sample holds one count of this clonotype. The chain joins TRBV6-1 to TRBJ1-1; D gene uncertain. Germline V lookup: CDR1 MNHNS, CDR2 SASEGT. Trimming removed 8 bases from V and 0 bases from J, with 22 bases in between. The CDR3 totals 17 residues. CDR3 region: CASERRSRKEMNTEAFF. Written as DNA, the CDR3 is TGTGCCAGCGAGCGGAGGTCCAGGAAAGAAATGAACACTGAAGCTTTCTTT.

This clonotype was found a few times. CDR3 sequence reads: CSVPGWASIEQYF. In nucleotides, the CDR3 is TGCAGTGTGCCCGGGTGGGCCTCGATCGAGCAGTACTTC. The chain is built from TRBV20-1 and TRBJ2-7, with D hard to call. The CDR3 runs 13 residues. The V gene lost 7 bases and the J gene lost 6 bases, with 19 bases spanning the gap. Germline CDR1 and CDR2: DFQATT and SNEGSKA (reference sequence).

This clonotype was counted a few times. The rearrangement links TRBV20-1 to TRBJ2-1; TRBD2 matches at 11 bases. CDR3 size: 15 residues. Germline V gives CDR1 DFQATT, CDR2 SNEGSKA (reference sequence). V lost 6 bases and J lost 6; bases outside the gene matches: 10. The CDR3 coding sequence is TGCAGTGCCATACTAGCGGGAGACGTCGGCAATGAGCAGTTCTTC. Protein product: CSAILAGDVGNEQFF.

The V call is TRBV25-1, the J call TRBJ2-7; 7 bases line up with TRBD2. This CDR3 region has 14 residues. Trimming cost V 5 bases and J 2 bases; bases outside gene matches: 6. CDR1 and CDR2 from the germline V gene are MGHDK and SYGVNS. This CDR3 is CASSLAETPYEQYF. The CDR3 bases are TGTGCCAGCAGTCTAGCGGAGACACCCTACGAGCAGTACTTC.

This clonotype was detected a few times. The chain joins TRBV29-1 to TRBJ2-7; 12 nucleotides agree with TRBD2. V shed 7 bases and J 3 bases; nucleotides not matched to a gene: 4. The CDR3 extends over 13 amino acids. CDR1 is SQVTM and CDR2 is ANQGSEA in the germline V gene. The CDR3 reads CSAGLAGRYEQYF. CDR3 sequence (DNA): TGCAGCGCCGGACTAGCGGGGCGCTACGAGCAGTACTTC.

In its sample, this clonotype was seen many times. The chain carries TRBV3-1 and TRBJ1-2, with D uncertain. V dropped 0 bases and J dropped 8 bases, with 10 bases sitting between them. The CDR3 length is 13 residues. From germline, CDR1 is LGHDT and CDR2 YNNKEL (reference sequence). As DNA, the CDR3 is TGTGCCAGCAGCCAAGATCCTACGGGGGGCTACACCTTC. It codes for CASSQDPTGGYTF. Based on the CDR3 plus reference TRBV3-1 and TRBJ1-2, the full variable domain is DTAVSQTPKYLVTQMGNDKSIKCEQNLGHDTMYWYKQDSKKFLKIMFSYNNKELIINETVPNRFSPKSPDKAHLNLHINSLELGDSAVYFCASSQDPTGGYTFGSGTRLTVV.

The chain employs TRBV20-1 and TRBJ2-3; D is undetermined. The CDR3 length is 11 residues. CDR1 and CDR2 (germline): DFQATT, SNEGSKA (reference sequence). V dropped 5 bases and J dropped 4 bases, with 7 bases sitting between them. This chain's CDR3 is CSAALPDTQYF. CDR3 sequence (DNA): TGCAGTGCTGCCCTCCCAGATACGCAGTATTTT.

Only a few counts were recorded for this clonotype. The chain employs TRBV5-1 and TRBJ2-7, with a weak D call TRBD2 (6 bases). CDR1 is SGHRS and CDR2 is YFSETQ in the germline V gene. This CDR3 has 14 amino acids. V was shortened by 4 bases and J by 4 bases, with 15 bases between the two germline ends. CDR3 sequence (DNA): TGCGCCAGCAGCGCGACGACTAGTGTTTACGAGCAGTACTTC. This encodes CASSATTSVYEQYF.

J is TRBJ2-2 and V is TRBV4-1, with 11 bases aligning to TRBD2. Germline CDR1 is MGHRA and CDR2 is YSYEKL. Unmatched junction bases numbered 4, after V lost 0 bases and J lost 4 bases. This CDR3 spans 17 amino acids. This CDR3 reads CASSQETLAGVTGELFF. The CDR3 nucleotides read TGCGCCAGCAGCCAAGAAACACTAGCGGGGGTCACCGGGGAGCTGTTTTTT.

V usage is TRBV5-1 and J usage is TRBJ2-1; D remains ambiguous. The CDR3 is made up of 11 amino acids. Looked up from germline, CDR1 is SGHRS and CDR2 is YFSETQ. V was cut by 2 bases and J by 8 bases, with 5 bases left in between. CDR3 amino acids: CASSFLDEQFF. CDR3 nucleotides: TGCGCCAGCAGCTTCCTTGATGAGCAGTTCTTC.

In this sample, this clonotype turned up many times. The CDR3 is CAISERQDFSNQPQHF. CDR3 coding DNA: TGTGCCATCAGCGAACGACAGGACTTTAGCAATCAGCCCCAGCATTTT. V gene TRBV10-3 combines with J gene TRBJ1-5; the D gene is possibly TRBD1 (6 bases). Germline V gives CDR1 ENHRY, CDR2 SYGVKD. The CDR3 has 16 amino acids. V lost 6 bases to trimming and J lost 0 bases, with 15 bases between them.

This clonotype has a handful of counts. The V and J genes are TRBV5-8 and TRBJ1-2; the D gene is possibly TRBD1 (5 bases). V lost 6 bases, J lost 8 bases, and 23 bases lay in between. This CDR3 is built from 15 residues. The germline CDR1 and CDR2 sequences are SGHTS and YDEGEE. DNA of the CDR3: TGTGCCAGCAACGATCGGGGGAATAGGACCTGGGGCTACACCTTC. It is translated as CASNDRGNRTWGYTF.

The chain employs TRBV5-1 and TRBJ2-1; D assignment may be TRBD1 or TRBD2 (5 bases each). The V gene's germline CDR1 is SGHRS and CDR2 YFSETQ. The V gene lost 1 base and the J gene lost 4 bases, with 12 bases spanning the gap. The CDR3 totals 15 residues. Here the CDR3 DNA reads TGCGCCAGCAGCTTGTATAGGGGACCATACAATGAGCAGTTCTTC. Encoded protein: CASSLYRGPYNEQFF.

This clonotype has more than one count but fewer than ten. The V call is TRBV3-1, the J call TRBJ2-7; D uncertain. CDR1 and CDR2 from the germline V gene are LGHDT and YNNKEL (reference sequence). Trimming shortened V by 5 bases and J by 7 bases, and 21 bases separated the two germline ends. The CDR3 length is 15 residues. The CDR3 spells CASSSRIRKKREQYF. The DNA for the CDR3 is TGTGCCAGCAGCTCTAGGATACGAAAGAAAAGGGAGCAGTACTTC.

V usage is TRBV9 and J usage is TRBJ2-1; 12 bases are a match to TRBD2. Germline V gives CDR1 SGDLS, CDR2 YYNGEE. The length of the CDR3 is 14 residues. The V segment lost 6 bases and the J segment 10 bases; nucleotides outside the gene matches: 8. The CDR3 loop reads CASTSSGRAREQFF. The CDR3 coding sequence is TGTGCCAGCACCTCTAGCGGGAGGGCGAGGGAGCAGTTCTTC.

The rearrangement joins TRBV11-3 to TRBJ2-3, with TRBD2 matching over 10 bases. Per the germline V gene, CDR1 is SGHNT and CDR2 is YENEEA. The CDR3 sequence is 16 residues long. Unmatched junction bases numbered 12, after V lost 5 bases and J lost 7 bases. The CDR3 DNA reads as TGTGCCAGCAGCCCGGGTCCCGGGACTAGCGCGAATACGCAGTATTTT. Its protein product is CASSPGPGTSANTQYF.

In its sample, this clonotype was seen many times. The chain links TRBV29-1 to TRBJ1-2, with TRBD1 matching over 8 bases. CDR3 length: 14 residues. Germline V gene lookup returns CDR1 SQVTM and CDR2 ANQGSEA. The junction had 8 bases not matched to a gene; V was cut back by 1 base and J by 7 bases. For the CDR3, the DNA is TGCAGCGTTGAAGCCTCCAGGGGGCCGGGTGGCTACACCTTC. Its translation: CSVEASRGPGGYTF.

The chain carries TRBV2 and TRBJ1-2; the match to TRBD1 covers 8 bases. This CDR3 spans 14 amino acids. V shed 8 bases and J 4 bases; nucleotides not matched to a gene: 9. Germline V gene sequence: CDR1 SNHLY, CDR2 FYNNEI. The CDR3 DNA follows: TGTGCCAGCCGGCTGGACAGGGCGGTCTATGGCTACACCTTC. Protein: CASRLDRAVYGYTF.

The chain has TRBV3-1 and TRBJ1-4, with 7 bases lining up with TRBD1. The CDR3 runs to 14 residues. Looked up from germline, CDR1 is LGHDT and CDR2 is YNNKEL (reference sequence). J lost 8 bases, V lost 3 bases, and 6 bases had no gene match. In DNA form, the CDR3 reads TGTGCCAGCAGCCAGACAGGGCAGGACGAAAAACTGTTTTTT. Amino acid sequence: CASSQTGQDEKLFF.

This clonotype was seen only a few times. J is TRBJ2-5 and V is TRBV30; D is unclear. There are 11 residues in the CDR3. Trimming removed 2 bases from V and 2 bases from J, with 3 bases in between. Germline V lookup: CDR1 GTSNPN, CDR2 SVGIG (reference sequence). The CDR3 region has the DNA TGTGCCTGGAGTCTACAAGAGACCCAGTACTTC. Amino acids: CAWSLQETQYF.

This clonotype was found a few times. CDR3 sequence (DNA): TGTGCCAGCAGTTACCAGACGGGATACGAGCAGTACTTC. Encoded protein: CASSYQTGYEQYF. The chain combines TRBV6-6 with TRBJ2-7; D possibly corresponds to TRBD2 (5 bases). Germline V CDR1 and CDR2: MNHNY, SVGAGI (reference sequence). The ends were cut back, 2 bases at V and 4 bases at J, with 9 bases in the middle. This CDR3 has 13 amino acids.

The genes are TRBV20-1 and TRBJ2-3; no clear D gene. Trimming took 6 bases from V and 5 from J, leaving 12 bases between them. The CDR3 contains 12 residues. The V gene's germline CDR1 is DFQATT and CDR2 SNEGSKA (reference sequence). In DNA form, the CDR3 reads TGCAGTGCCAGAACCGCGTTAGATACGCAGTATTTT. Translation gives CSARTALDTQYF.